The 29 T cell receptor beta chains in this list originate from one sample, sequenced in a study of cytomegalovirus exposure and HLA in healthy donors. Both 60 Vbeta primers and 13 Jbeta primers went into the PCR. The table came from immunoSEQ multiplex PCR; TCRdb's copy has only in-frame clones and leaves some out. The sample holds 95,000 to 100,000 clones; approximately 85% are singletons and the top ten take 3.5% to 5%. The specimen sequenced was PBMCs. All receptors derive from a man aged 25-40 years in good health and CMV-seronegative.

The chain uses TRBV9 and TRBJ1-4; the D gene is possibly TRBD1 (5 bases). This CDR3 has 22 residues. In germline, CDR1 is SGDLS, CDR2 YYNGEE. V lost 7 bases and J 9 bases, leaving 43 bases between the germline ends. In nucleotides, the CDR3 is TGTGCCAGCGTCTTCGGGTTTTGGGTCAGGGACTCACCGATACCCGGGAAACAAAAACTGTTTTTT. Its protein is CASVFGFWVRDSPIPGKQKLFF. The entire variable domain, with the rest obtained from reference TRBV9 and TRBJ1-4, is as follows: DSGVTQTPKHLITATGQRVTLRCSPRSGDLSVYWYQQSLDQGLQFLIQYYNGEERAKGNILERFSAQQFPDLHSELNLSSLELGDSALYFCASVFGFWVRDSPIPGKQKLFFGSGTQLSVL.

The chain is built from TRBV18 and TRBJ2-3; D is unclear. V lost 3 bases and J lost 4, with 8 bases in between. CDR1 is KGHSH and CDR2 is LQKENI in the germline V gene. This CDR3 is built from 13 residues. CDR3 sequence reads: CASSPLVADTQYF. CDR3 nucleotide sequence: TGTGCCAGCTCACCTCTAGTCGCAGATACGCAGTATTTT.

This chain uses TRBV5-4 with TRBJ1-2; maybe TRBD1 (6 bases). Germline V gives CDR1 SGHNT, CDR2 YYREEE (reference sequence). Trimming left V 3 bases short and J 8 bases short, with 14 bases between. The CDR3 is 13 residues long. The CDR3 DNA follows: TGTGCCAGCAGCTCAGGGGAGCGTAGGGGCTACACCTTC. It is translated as CASSSGERRGYTF.

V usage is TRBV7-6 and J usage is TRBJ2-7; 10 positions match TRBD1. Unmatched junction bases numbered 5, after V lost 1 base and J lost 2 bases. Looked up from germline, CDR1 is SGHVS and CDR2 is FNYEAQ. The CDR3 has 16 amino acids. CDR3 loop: CASSLGQGAFTYEQYF. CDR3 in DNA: TGTGCCAGCAGCTTAGGACAGGGGGCCTTTACCTACGAGCAGTACTTC.

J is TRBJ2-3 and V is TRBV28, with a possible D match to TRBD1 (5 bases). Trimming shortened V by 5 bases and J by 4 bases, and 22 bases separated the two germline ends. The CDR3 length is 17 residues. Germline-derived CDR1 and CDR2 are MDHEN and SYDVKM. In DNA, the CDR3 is TGTGCCAGCAGTCCGTACGTCTCAGGGTTCAGCTCAGATACGCAGTATTTT. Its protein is CASSPYVSGFSSDTQYF. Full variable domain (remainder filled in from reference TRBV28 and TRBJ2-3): DVKVTQSSRYLVKRTGEKVFLECVQDMDHENMFWYRQDPGLGLRLIYFSYDVKMKEKGDIPEGYSVSREKKERFSLILESASTNQTSMYLCASSPYVSGFSSDTQYFGPGTRLTVL.

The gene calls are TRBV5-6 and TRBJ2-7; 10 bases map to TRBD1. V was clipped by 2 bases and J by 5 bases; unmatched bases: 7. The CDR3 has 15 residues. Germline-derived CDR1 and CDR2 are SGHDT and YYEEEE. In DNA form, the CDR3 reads TGTGCCAGCAGCTTTCTGACAGGGGGCTGGCACGAGCAGTACTTC. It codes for CASSFLTGGWHEQYF. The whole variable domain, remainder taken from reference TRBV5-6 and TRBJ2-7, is DAGVTQSPTHLIKTRGQQVTLRCSPKSGHDTVSWYQQALGQGPQFIFQYYEEEERQRGNFPDRFSGHQFPNYSSELNVNALLLGDSALYLCASSFLTGGWHEQYFGPGTRLTVT.

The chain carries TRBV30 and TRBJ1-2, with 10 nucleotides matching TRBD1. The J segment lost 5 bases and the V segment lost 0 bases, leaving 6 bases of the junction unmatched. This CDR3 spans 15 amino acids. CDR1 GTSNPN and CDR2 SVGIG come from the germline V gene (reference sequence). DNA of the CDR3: TGTGCCTGGAGTGTACCCCCGGGACAGGGGTATGGCTACACCTTC. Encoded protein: CAWSVPPGQGYGYTF.

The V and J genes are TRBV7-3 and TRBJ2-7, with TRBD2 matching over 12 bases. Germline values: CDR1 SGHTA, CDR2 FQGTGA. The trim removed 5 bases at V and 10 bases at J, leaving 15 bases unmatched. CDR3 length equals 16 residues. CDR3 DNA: TGTGCCAGCAGCCCGACGGCGACTAGCGGGAGATCGGGTCAGTACTTC. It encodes CASSPTATSGRSGQYF.

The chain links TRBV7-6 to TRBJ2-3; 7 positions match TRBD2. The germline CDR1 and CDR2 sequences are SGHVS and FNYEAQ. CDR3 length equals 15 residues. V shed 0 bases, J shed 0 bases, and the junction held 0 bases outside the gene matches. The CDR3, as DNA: TGTGCCAGCAGCTTAGCGACTAGCAGCACAGATACGCAGTATTTT. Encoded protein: CASSLATSSTDTQYF.

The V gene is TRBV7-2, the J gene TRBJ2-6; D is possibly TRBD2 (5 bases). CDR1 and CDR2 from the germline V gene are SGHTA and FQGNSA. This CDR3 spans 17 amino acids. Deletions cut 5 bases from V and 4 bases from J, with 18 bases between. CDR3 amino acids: CASSTQTRGSGANVLTF. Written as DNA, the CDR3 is TGTGCCAGCAGCACACAGACCAGAGGGTCGGGGGCCAACGTCCTGACTTTC.

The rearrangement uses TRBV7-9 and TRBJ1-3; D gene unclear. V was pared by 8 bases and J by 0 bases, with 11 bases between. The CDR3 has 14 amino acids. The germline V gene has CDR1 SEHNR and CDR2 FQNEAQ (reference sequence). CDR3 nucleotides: TGTGCCAGCCGAGCGGGCAGCTCTGGAAACACCATATATTTT. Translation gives CASRAGSSGNTIYF.

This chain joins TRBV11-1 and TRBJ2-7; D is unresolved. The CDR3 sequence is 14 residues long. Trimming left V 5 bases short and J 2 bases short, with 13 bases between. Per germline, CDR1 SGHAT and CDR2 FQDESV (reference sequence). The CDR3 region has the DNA TGTGCCAGCAGCCCCCGGGTAGCTCCCTACGAGCAGTACTTC. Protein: CASSPRVAPYEQYF. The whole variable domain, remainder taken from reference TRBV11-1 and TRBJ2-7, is EAEVAQSPRYKITEKSQAVAFWCDPISGHATLYWYRQILGQGPELLVQFQDESVVDDSQLPKDRFSAERLKGVDSTLKIQPAELGDSAMYLCASSPRVAPYEQYFGPGTRLTVT.

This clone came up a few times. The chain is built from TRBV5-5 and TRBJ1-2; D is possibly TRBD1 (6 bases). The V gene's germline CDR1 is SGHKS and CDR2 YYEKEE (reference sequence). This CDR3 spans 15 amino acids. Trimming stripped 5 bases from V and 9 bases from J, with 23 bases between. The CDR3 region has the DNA TGTGCCAGCAGACTTTTGGTGGAGACAGGTTATCGCTACACCTTC. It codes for CASRLLVETGYRYTF.

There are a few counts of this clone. The CDR3 is CASSTRGGYTTEAFF. The CDR3 DNA sequence: TGTGCCAGCAGCACCAGAGGGGGATATACCACTGAAGCTTTCTTT. The chain couples TRBV2 to TRBJ1-1; a possible D gene is TRBD1 (6 bases). Germline V gene sequence: CDR1 SNHLY, CDR2 FYNNEI. V was shortened by 6 bases and J by 4 bases, with 18 bases between the two germline ends. The CDR3 sequence is 15 residues long. Drawing the rest from reference TRBV2 and TRBJ1-1, the complete variable domain is EPEVTQTPSHQVTQMGQEVILRCVPISNHLYFYWYRQILGQKVEFLVSFYNNEISEKSEIFDDQFSVERPDGSNFTLKIRSTKLEDSAMYFCASSTRGGYTTEAFFGQGTRLTVV.

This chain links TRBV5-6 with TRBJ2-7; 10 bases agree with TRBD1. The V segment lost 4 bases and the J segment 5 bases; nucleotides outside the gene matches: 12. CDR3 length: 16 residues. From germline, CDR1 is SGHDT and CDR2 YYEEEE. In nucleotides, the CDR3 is TGTGCCAGCAGCCTTAGTCCCCGGACAGGGGGAAACGAGCAGTACTTC. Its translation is CASSLSPRTGGNEQYF.

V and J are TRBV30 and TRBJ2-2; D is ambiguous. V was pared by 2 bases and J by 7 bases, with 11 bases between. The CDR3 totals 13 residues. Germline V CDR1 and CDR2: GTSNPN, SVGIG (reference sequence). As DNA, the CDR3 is TGTGCCTGGAGTCCAGGTCGAATCGGGGAGCTGTTTTTT. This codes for CAWSPGRIGELFF.

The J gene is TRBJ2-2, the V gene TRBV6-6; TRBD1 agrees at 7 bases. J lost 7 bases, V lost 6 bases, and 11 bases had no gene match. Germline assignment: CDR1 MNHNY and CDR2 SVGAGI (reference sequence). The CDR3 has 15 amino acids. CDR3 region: CASSPPGTDLGELFF. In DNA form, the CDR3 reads TGTGCCAGCAGCCCCCCCGGGACAGACCTCGGGGAGCTGTTTTTT.

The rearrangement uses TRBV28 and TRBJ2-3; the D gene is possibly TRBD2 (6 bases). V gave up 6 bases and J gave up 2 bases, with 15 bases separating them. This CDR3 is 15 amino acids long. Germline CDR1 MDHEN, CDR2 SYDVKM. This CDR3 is CASSLGGWYTDTQYF. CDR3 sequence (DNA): TGTGCCAGCAGCCTCGGGGGTTGGTACACAGATACGCAGTATTTT.

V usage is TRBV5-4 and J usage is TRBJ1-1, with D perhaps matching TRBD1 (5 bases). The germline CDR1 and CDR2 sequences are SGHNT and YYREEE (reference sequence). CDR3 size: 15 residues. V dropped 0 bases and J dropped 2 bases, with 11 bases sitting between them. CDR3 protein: CASSLGREGNTEAFF. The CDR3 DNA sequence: TGTGCCAGCAGCTTGGGCAGGGAGGGAAACACTGAAGCTTTCTTT.

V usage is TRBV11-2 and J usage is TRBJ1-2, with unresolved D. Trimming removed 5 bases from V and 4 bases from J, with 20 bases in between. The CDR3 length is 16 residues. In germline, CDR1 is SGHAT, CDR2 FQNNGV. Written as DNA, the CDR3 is TGTGCCAGCAGCCAATCAAGGAGGGCATCGAGCTATGGCTACACCTTC. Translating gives CASSQSRRASSYGYTF.

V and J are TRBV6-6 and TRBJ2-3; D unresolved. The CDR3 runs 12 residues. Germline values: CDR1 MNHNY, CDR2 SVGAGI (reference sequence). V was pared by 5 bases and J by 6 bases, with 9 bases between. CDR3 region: CASSHGLDTQYF. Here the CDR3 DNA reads TGTGCCAGCAGTCATGGGCTTGATACGCAGTATTTT.

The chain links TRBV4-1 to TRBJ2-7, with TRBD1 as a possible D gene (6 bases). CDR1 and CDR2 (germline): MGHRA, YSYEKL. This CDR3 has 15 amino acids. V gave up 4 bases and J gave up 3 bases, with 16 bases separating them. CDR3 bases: TGCGCCAGCAGCCTCAGACAGGCCCTAAACTACGAGCAGTACTTC. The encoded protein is CASSLRQALNYEQYF.

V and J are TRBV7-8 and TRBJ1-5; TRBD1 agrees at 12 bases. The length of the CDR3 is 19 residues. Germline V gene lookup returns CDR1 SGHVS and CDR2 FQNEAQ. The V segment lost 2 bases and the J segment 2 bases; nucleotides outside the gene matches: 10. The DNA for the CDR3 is TGTGCCAGCAGCTTACCGGGACAGGGGGCGATTGCGGGCAATCAGCCCCAGCATTTT. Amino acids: CASSLPGQGAIAGNQPQHF.

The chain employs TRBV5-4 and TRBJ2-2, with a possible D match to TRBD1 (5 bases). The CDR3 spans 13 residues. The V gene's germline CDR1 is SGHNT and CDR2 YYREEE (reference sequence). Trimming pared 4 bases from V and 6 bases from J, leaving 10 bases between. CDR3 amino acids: CASSLDSSGELFF. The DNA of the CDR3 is TGTGCCAGCAGCCTTGACAGTTCCGGGGAGCTGTTTTTT. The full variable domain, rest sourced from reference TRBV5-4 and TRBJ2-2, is ETGVTQSPTHLIKTRGQQVTLRCSSQSGHNTVSWYQQALGQGPQFIFQYYREEENGRGNFPPRFSGLQFPNYSSELNVNALELDDSALYLCASSLDSSGELFFGEGSRLTVL.

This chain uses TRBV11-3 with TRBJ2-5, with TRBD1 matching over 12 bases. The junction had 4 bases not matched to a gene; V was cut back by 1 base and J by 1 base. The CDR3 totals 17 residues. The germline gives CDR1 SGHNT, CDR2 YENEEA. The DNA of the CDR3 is TGTGCCAGCAGCTTAGGAGGGACAGGGGGCCTCCAAGAGACCCAGTACTTC. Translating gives CASSLGGTGGLQETQYF.

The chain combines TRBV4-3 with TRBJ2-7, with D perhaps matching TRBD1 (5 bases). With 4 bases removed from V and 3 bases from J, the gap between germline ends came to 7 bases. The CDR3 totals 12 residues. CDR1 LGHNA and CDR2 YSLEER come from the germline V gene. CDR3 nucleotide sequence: TGCGCCAGCAGCCGACAGAACTACGAGCAGTACTTC. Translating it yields CASSRQNYEQYF.

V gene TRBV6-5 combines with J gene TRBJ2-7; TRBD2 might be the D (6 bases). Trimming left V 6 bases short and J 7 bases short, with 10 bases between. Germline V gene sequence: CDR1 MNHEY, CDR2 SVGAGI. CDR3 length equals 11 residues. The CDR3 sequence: CASRSSGEQYF. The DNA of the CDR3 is TGTGCCAGCAGGTCCAGCGGGGAGCAGTACTTC.

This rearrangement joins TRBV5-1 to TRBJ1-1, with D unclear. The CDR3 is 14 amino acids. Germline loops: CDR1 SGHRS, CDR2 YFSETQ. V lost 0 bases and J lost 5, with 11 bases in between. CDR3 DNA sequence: TGCGCCAGCAGCTTGGGTCCGTCTAGGACTGAAGCTTTCTTT. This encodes CASSLGPSRTEAFF.

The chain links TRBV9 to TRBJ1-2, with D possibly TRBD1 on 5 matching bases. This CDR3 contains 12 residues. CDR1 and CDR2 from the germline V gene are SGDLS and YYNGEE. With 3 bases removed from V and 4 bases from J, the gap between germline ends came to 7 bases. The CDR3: CASSGGGYGYTF. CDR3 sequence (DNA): TGTGCCAGCAGCGGCGGGGGCTATGGCTACACCTTC.